The 24 T cell receptor beta chains below come from one sample, sequenced in a study of CD8 T cells in ankylosing spondylitis. TCRdb called the 5' RACE reads again in MiXCR, with one record for every CDR3 protein. Here the sample spans 200,000 to 300,000 distinct CDR3 sequences, roughly 8.6% being singletons. Sample: blood, either unsorted or a sorted T cell fraction (not recorded which). Receptors were obtained from a male donor with ankylosing spondylitis or in good health (not recorded which).

This clonotype was detected many times. In DNA form, the CDR3 reads TGTGCCAGCAGCGTAGTAAAGAACACTGAAGCTTTCTTT. It specifies CASSVVKNTEAFF. V is TRBV9 and J is TRBJ1-1, with D hard to call. Germline V gives CDR1 SGDLS, CDR2 YYNGEE. CDR3 length: 13 residues. V was pared by 0 bases and J by 1 base, with 4 bases between.

This clonotype was seen at least ten times. In DNA, the CDR3 is TGCGCCAGCAGCCAAGATTCCGACGGAAACACCGGGGAGCTGTTTTTT. Amino acids: CASSQDSDGNTGELFF. The V and J genes are TRBV4-1 and TRBJ2-2; D not resolved. The germline gives CDR1 MGHRA, CDR2 YSYEKL. CDR3 length: 16 residues. Trimming left V 0 bases short and J 2 bases short, with 10 bases between.

In this sample, this clonotype turned up many times. The chain joins TRBV5-1 to TRBJ2-2, with D uncertain. The germline CDR1 and CDR2 sequences are SGHRS and YFSETQ. The V end was cut by 2 bases, the J end by 1 base, with 9 bases between. The CDR3 contains 15 residues. This CDR3 reads CASSFARGNTGELFF. CDR3 bases: TGCGCCAGCAGCTTTGCTCGAGGGAACACCGGGGAGCTGTTTTTT.

This clonotype was picked up many times. J is TRBJ2-5 and V is TRBV7-2; the D gene is possibly TRBD1 (5 bases). CDR1 is SGHTA and CDR2 is FQGNSA in the germline V gene. Deletions cut 6 bases from V and 2 bases from J, with 13 bases between. CDR3 length: 14 residues. CDR3 residues: CASRLKGSQETQYF. In nucleotides, the CDR3 is TGTGCCAGCAGACTAAAGGGGTCGCAAGAGACCCAGTACTTC.

This clonotype was found many times. V usage is TRBV14 and J usage is TRBJ2-5; D gene ambiguous. Trimming cost V 3 bases and J 4 bases, with 9 bases left between them. Germline V gives CDR1 SGHDN, CDR2 FVKESK. The CDR3 sequence is 13 residues long. The CDR3 spells CASSHGGSETQYF. CDR3 DNA sequence: TGTGCCAGCAGCCATGGCGGTTCAGAGACCCAGTACTTC. The variable domain in full, completed from reference TRBV14 and TRBJ2-5, reads EAGVTQFPSHSVIEKGQTVTLRCDPISGHDNLYWYRRVMGKEIKFLLHFVKESKQDESGMPNNRFLAERTGGTYSTLKVQPAELEDSGVYFCASSHGGSETQYFGPGTRLLVL.

In its sample, this clonotype was seen many times. The chain uses TRBV11-2 and TRBJ2-7; perhaps TRBD1 as D (6 bases). CDR1 is SGHAT, CDR2 FQNNGV, per germline. V shed 1 base and J shed 5 bases, with 15 bases lying between them. CDR3 size: 15 residues. The CDR3 region has the DNA TGTGCCAGCAGCTTAGCGGTGACAGGATCCCACGAGCAGTACTTC. Translated, it gives CASSLAVTGSHEQYF.

V usage is TRBV6-5 and J usage is TRBJ1-5, with 9 bases that match TRBD1. Germline assignment: CDR1 MNHEY and CDR2 SVGAGI. The CDR3 loop spans 15 amino acids. V lost 4 bases to trimming and J lost 0 bases; unmatched junction nucleotides: 1. The CDR3 loop reads CASSWTGDSNQPQHF. The CDR3 DNA reads TGTGCCAGCAGTTGGACAGGGGATAGCAATCAGCCCCAGCATTTT.

This clonotype was counted many times. V is TRBV12-3 or TRBV12-4 and J is TRBJ2-1; no firm D call. Between the trimmed V and J ends, which lost 1 base and 7 bases, there was a span of 8 bases. The CDR3 has 13 residues. The CDR3 spells CASSLGYRNEQFF. As DNA, the CDR3 is TGTGCCAGCAGTTTAGGTTACAGAAATGAGCAGTTCTTC.

The rearrangement links TRBV20-1 to TRBJ1-4; D gene unclear. Germline assignment: CDR1 DFQATT and CDR2 SNEGSKA (reference sequence). The CDR3 has 10 amino acids. Trimming removed 4 bases from V and 8 bases from J, with 5 bases in between. The chain's CDR3 is CSAKGEKLFF. The CDR3 nucleotides are TGCAGTGCTAAAGGGGAAAAACTGTTTTTT.

The gene calls are TRBV20-1 and TRBJ1-5; unclear D gene. V lost 0 bases and J 9 bases, leaving 15 bases between the germline ends. Germline V CDR1 and CDR2: DFQATT, SNEGSKA (reference sequence). This CDR3 contains 14 residues. CDR3 bases: TGCAGTGCTAGAGATCTCACCTCAGGAAGGCCCCAGCATTTT. Encoded protein: CSARDLTSGRPQHF.

This clonotype was observed many times. The chain carries TRBV7-2 and TRBJ2-7; possibly TRBD2 for D (5 bases). CDR3 size: 15 residues. Germline V gives CDR1 SGHTA, CDR2 FQGNSA. V was clipped by 3 bases and J by 0 bases, with 12 bases between them. For the CDR3, the DNA is TGTGCCAGCAGCTTGCAGCTAGCCCCCTCCTACGAGCAGTACTTC. Its protein product is CASSLQLAPSYEQYF.

There are many counts of this clonotype. A read error may produce the germline difference seen at one junction end. The chain combines TRBV5-1 with TRBJ2-1, with no clear D. CDR1 SGHRS and CDR2 YFSETQ come from the germline V gene. The CDR3 totals 12 residues. The CDR3 coding sequence is TGTGCCAGCAGTTTAGGCGGAAATGAGCAGTTCTTC. It translates to CASSLGGNEQFF.

The chain is built from TRBV30 and TRBJ2-7, with D hard to call. Germline V gives CDR1 GTSNPN, CDR2 SVGIG (reference sequence). This CDR3 is built from 12 residues. The V end was cut by 3 bases, the J end by 3 bases, with 9 bases between. The CDR3 protein is CAWSMLGYEQYF. Written as DNA, the CDR3 is TGTGCCTGGAGCATGCTCGGCTACGAGCAGTACTTC.

This clonotype was picked up a small number of times. The chain joins TRBV7-3 to TRBJ2-2; a weak D match, TRBD1 (5 bases). The germline V gene encodes CDR1 SGHTA and CDR2 FQGTGA. Deletions cut 1 base from V and 4 bases from J, with 13 bases between. The CDR3 is 16 residues long. The CDR3 loop is CASSLNAGSGTGELFF. The CDR3 coding sequence is TGTGCCAGCAGCTTAAACGCAGGGTCGGGCACCGGGGAGCTGTTTTTT.

This clonotype was seen repeatedly, ten times or more. The chain joins TRBV19 to TRBJ1-5; D not resolved. Between the trimmed V and J ends, which lost 3 bases and 4 bases, there was a span of 7 bases. CDR3 length equals 13 residues. From germline, CDR1 is LNHDA and CDR2 SQIVND (reference sequence). CDR3 DNA: TGTGCCAGTAGTATGGAAGGGAATCAGCCCCAGCATTTT. Amino acids: CASSMEGNQPQHF.

This clonotype was observed many times. The chain uses TRBV20-1 and TRBJ1-2; D not certain. This CDR3 is 13 amino acids long. CDR1 is DFQATT, CDR2 SNEGSKA, per germline (reference sequence). V shed 1 base and J shed 5 bases, with 11 bases lying between them. The CDR3 coding sequence is TGCAGTGCTAGAGTGGGTAGTAATTATGGCTACACCTTC. This translates into CSARVGSNYGYTF.

The gene calls are TRBV4-3 and TRBJ1-1, with a possible D match to TRBD1 (5 bases). The V gene's germline CDR1 is LGHNA and CDR2 YSLEER. The germline V and J ends were trimmed by 0 bases and 5 bases, with 13 bases remaining between them. The CDR3 covers 15 residues. The CDR3 sequence is CASSQDPVRATEAFF. CDR3 in DNA: TGCGCCAGCAGCCAAGATCCAGTCAGGGCTACTGAAGCTTTCTTT.

This clonotype was observed at least ten times. The rearrangement links TRBV5-1 to TRBJ1-1, with D possibly TRBD1 on 5 matching bases. With 2 bases removed from V and 1 base from J, the gap between germline ends came to 12 bases. Per germline, CDR1 SGHRS and CDR2 YFSETQ. The CDR3 length is 15 residues. CDR3 sequence (DNA): TGCGCCAGCAGCTTAGTAACGGGACCGAACACTGAAGCTTTCTTT. Its translation is CASSLVTGPNTEAFF.

This rearrangement joins TRBV20-1 to TRBJ2-7; tentatively, D is TRBD2 (5 bases). Looked up from germline, CDR1 is DFQATT and CDR2 is SNEGSKA (reference sequence). V gave up 5 bases and J gave up 1 base, with 12 bases separating them. The CDR3 length is 13 residues. DNA for the CDR3: TGCAGTGCTTCCCGGACGGGGTCCTACGAGCAGTACTTC. The encoded protein is CSASRTGSYEQYF.

This clonotype has a count of ten or more. The V call is TRBV5-1, the J call TRBJ2-7; a weak D match, TRBD2 (6 bases). The V gene lost 0 bases and the J gene lost 3 bases, with 13 bases spanning the gap. There are 15 residues in the CDR3. Germline CDR1 SGHRS, CDR2 YFSETQ. The CDR3 bases are TGCGCCAGCAGCTTGGCGGGGGTTCTACTCTACGAGCAGTACTTC. It codes for CASSLAGVLLYEQYF.

There are many counts of this clonotype. The J gene is TRBJ2-7, the V gene TRBV20-1; TRBD1 aligns across 7 bases. The germline CDR1 and CDR2 sequences are DFQATT and SNEGSKA (reference sequence). The V gene end was trimmed by 5 bases and the J gene end by 0 bases; junction bases not matched to a gene: 7. The CDR3 has 14 residues. This chain's CDR3 is CSAGQDSLSYEQYF. DNA for the CDR3: TGCAGTGCTGGACAGGACTCCCTCTCCTACGAGCAGTACTTC.

This clonotype has ten or more counts. V is TRBV12-3 or TRBV12-4 and J is TRBJ2-3; 7 bases agree with TRBD2. V shed 6 bases, J shed 3 bases, and the junction held 6 bases outside the gene matches. The CDR3 consists of 14 residues. DNA of the CDR3: TGTGCCAGCAGCTTTGGCGGGAGAACAGATACGCAGTATTTT. Encoded protein: CASSFGGRTDTQYF.

This clonotype was seen at least ten times. The chain uses TRBV27 and TRBJ1-2, with 7 bases aligning to TRBD1. J lost 7 bases, V lost 4 bases, and 3 bases had no gene match. Germline V gives CDR1 MNHEY, CDR2 SMNVEV (reference sequence). CDR3 size: 12 residues. The CDR3 bases are TGTGCCAGCAGTTCGACAGGGTCTGGCTACACCTTC. Protein: CASSSTGSGYTF.

This clonotype showed up just a few times. The chain combines TRBV11-2 with TRBJ1-2; 9 nucleotides line up with TRBD1. Germline-derived CDR1 and CDR2 are SGHAT and FQNNGV. The V and J ends lost 4 bases and 6 bases, in that order; junction bases with no gene match: 18. The CDR3 covers 18 residues. CDR3 nucleotides: TGTGCCAGCAGCTCCGCACTATTCGGAAACGGACAGGGGAATGGCTACACCTTC. Translating gives CASSSALFGNGQGNGYTF. The full variable domain, with the rest looked up from reference TRBV11-2 and TRBJ1-2, is EAGVAQSPRYKIIEKRQSVAFWCNPISGHATLYWYQQILGQGPKLLIQFQNNGVVDDSQLPKDRFSAERLKGVDSTLKIQPAKLEDSAVYLCASSSALFGNGQGNGYTFGSGTRLTVV.